A selection of T cell receptor beta chains follows, all from one sample in a study of cytomegalovirus exposure and HLA in healthy donors. Data came from immunoSEQ multiplex PCR; TCRdb stores just in-frame clones and leaves some out. The sample has 150,000 to 200,000 clones, over 70% seen once; the top ten hold 2.2%. The sequencing sample was made of PBMCs. These receptors were taken from a woman aged 30 to 39 in good health and CMV-seronegative. Each CDR3 is given without its conserved first and last residue.

v_call | cdr3_aa
TRBV15 | ATSRARYEQF
TRBV5-1 | ASSELTGEGKNSQY
TRBV27 | ASSLKISGLAMGPYEQY
TRBV28 | ASSQSPYYEQY
TRBV6-6 | ASSSLRDNYGYT
TRBV6-5 | ASSLTGTGGEQY
TRBV19 | ASSIPPRGDGYT
TRBV10-3 | AITPGQSGRKSFYGYT
TRBV7-2 | ASSLGQGRGEKLF
TRBV6-1 | ASSHDSFNEKLF
TRBV29-1 | SGDRENIQY
TRBV2 | ASSFGPFRQAIYT
TRBV4-3 | ASSQPGGINEQF
TRBV2 | ASSEEGTVS
TRBV5-1 | ASSSSLTRDRPYEQY
TRBV6-5 | ASSYSGGGGGEQF
TRBV19 | ASTGPGQLYNEQF
TRBV28 | ASSFGEITDTQY
TRBV4-3 | ASSPTRTVSYGYT
TRBV29-1 | SVAGTGYNEQF
TRBV6-5 | ASSPAGVSGEQY
TRBV28 | ASSPPTGLYEQY
TRBV18 | ASPRLSTEQY
TRBV5-4 | AGSQQGADYGYT
TRBV15 | ATSITKGTGETQY
TRBV7-8 | ASSLGLDISYEQY
TRBV5-5 | ASSLLGAGAHLNEQF
TRBV2 | ASMEGGARNYEQY
TRBV7-2 | ASSARSSGLSYNEQF
TRBV19 | ASNWGQGHQPQH
TRBV2 | ASRGTISTGELF
TRBV10-3 | AISDWGDLQGLFVEQY
TRBV2 | ASSEAPGSSYEQY
TRBV9 | ASSPTGVTDTQY
TRBV7-8 | ASSLEGLTNSPLH
TRBV19 | ASGRETQY
TRBV7-9 | ASSFVEDTEAF
TRBV4-1 | ASSRLPGLGLGLNEQF
TRBV6-1 | ASSEFQIGGDEQF
TRBV9 | ASSVGLAAYTDTQY
TRBV28 | ASSLGQARAF
TRBV27 | ASSQTGTAFYEQY
TRBV5-1 | ASSFDGTGGWVDNSPLH
TRBV6-1 | ASSDRAAGNTIY
TRBV28 | ASSLLGQRNQPRH
TRBV5-1 | ASSLEAGADNEQF
TRBV7-3 | ASSLSGLTDTQY
TRBV6-5 | ASSPTNTGELF
TRBV27 | ASKGQGAPGTEAF
TRBV7-3 | ASSPRGGNSYEQY
TRBV28 | ASSPPRRPNEQF
TRBV7-2 | ASSLVLAGDNEQF
TRBV27 | ASSFFSGGSLSEQY
TRBV27 | ASSFISSGANGLT
TRBV28 | ASSLYQGIDYNSPLH
TRBV30 | AWSRDRASNQPQH